The clone carrying this T cell receptor beta chain has at least ten counts. Its antigen remains unidentified. The entry originates in a study of identical twins. Study observations and caveats: Weaker excess sharing between twins was seen in beta out-of-frame sequences.

TCRdb passed the 5' RACE reads through MiXCR, listing each CDR3 protein once. The data show under 1 million distinct CDR3 sequences, 9% to 15% seen once. A further study also used this sample, focusing on yellow fever vaccine responses in identical twins.

Source material: PBMCs. This TCR came from a woman under 30 in good health.

CDR3 protein: CSASEPGQGTNEKLFF. The CDR3 bases are TGCAGTGCTAGTGAACCGGGACAGGGGACTAATGAAAAACTGTTTTTT. The chain is built from TRBV20-1 and TRBJ1-4; 10 bases map to TRBD1. The CDR3 extends over 16 amino acids. Unmatched junction bases numbered 6, after V lost 3 bases and J lost 2 bases. CDR1 is DFQATT and CDR2 is SNEGSKA in the germline V gene (reference sequence).